Presented here are 32 T cell receptor beta chains from one specimen sequenced in a study of Ad26.COV2.S vaccination and SARS-CoV-2 variants. Repertoires were generated with immunoSEQ multiplex PCR, while TCRdb's copy carries only in-frame clones and drops some. The sample yields around 300,000 clones, 88% seen once. Regarding treatment: 15 to 20 received Ad26.COV2.S at low or high dose, single or two shots; five or six received placebo; per-sample allocation not given. All samples were drawn on day 63, counting from the first vaccine or placebo injection. The specimen comprised peripheral blood, sampled in a trial of Ad26.COV2.S vaccine versus placebo. These receptors were collected from a person between 18 and 59 years old who received the Ad26.COV2.S COVID-19 vaccine or a placebo.

The V gene is TRBV6-6, the J gene TRBJ2-3, with 8 bases lining up with TRBD2. Per germline, CDR1 MNHNY and CDR2 SVGAGI (reference sequence). V lost 7 bases to trimming and J lost 2 bases; unmatched junction nucleotides: 5. This CDR3 contains 14 residues. The DNA of the CDR3 is TGTGCCAGCAAGACGGGGGGGGCCACAGATACGCAGTATTTT. It codes for CASKTGGATDTQYF.

The chain is built from TRBV28 and TRBJ2-5; maybe TRBD1 (6 bases). The CDR3 consists of 14 residues. Germline V gene sequence: CDR1 MDHEN, CDR2 SYDVKM. Trimming stripped 6 bases from V and 2 bases from J, with 13 bases between. CDR3 sequence (DNA): TGTGCCAGCAGCCTTGGGACACTTCAAGAGACCCAGTACTTC. This encodes CASSLGTLQETQYF.

This clone has a single count. This chain links TRBV7-4 with TRBJ1-5; 8 nucleotides align to TRBD1. CDR3 length: 14 amino acids. The junction had 4 bases not matched to a gene; V was cut back by 5 bases and J by 4 bases. CDR1 and CDR2 (germline): SGHVT, SQSDAQ. CDR3 protein: CASSPGTGNQPQHF. As DNA, the CDR3 is TGTGCCAGCAGCCCCGGGACAGGTAATCAGCCCCAGCATTTT.

The CDR3 reads CASSLRQDYGYTF. Here the CDR3 DNA reads TGTGCCAGCAGTTTGAGGCAGGATTATGGCTACACCTTC. V is TRBV12-3 or TRBV12-4 and J is TRBJ1-2; D is unclear. The CDR3 is 13 residues long. With 3 bases removed from V and 5 bases from J, the gap between germline ends came to 10 bases.

V gene TRBV20-1 combines with J gene TRBJ2-3; possible D gene TRBD2, 5 bases. Germline CDR1 and CDR2: DFQATT and SNEGSKA (reference sequence). With 8 bases removed from V and 6 bases from J, the gap between germline ends came to 12 bases. The CDR3 length is 11 residues. The DNA for the CDR3 is TGCAGTCTATCGCCGGGGGATACGCAGTATTTT. This gives the protein CSLSPGDTQYF.

The rearrangement uses TRBV30 and TRBJ1-3, with D tentatively TRBD1 (6 bases). Germline V CDR1 and CDR2: GTSNPN, SVGIG (reference sequence). Trimming stripped 2 bases from V and 4 bases from J, with 12 bases between. The CDR3 is made up of 14 amino acids. CDR3 DNA sequence: TGTGCCTGGAGTTTGGCAGGGGTCGGAAACACCATATATTTT. Translation: CAWSLAGVGNTIYF.

The rearrangement joins TRBV7-9 to TRBJ2-1, with 14 bases identical to TRBD2. The germline CDR1 and CDR2 sequences are SEHNR and FQNEAQ (reference sequence). After removal of 5 bases from V and 10 bases from J, the junction contained 13 bases not matched to a gene. The CDR3 covers 17 residues. This chain's CDR3 is CASSPRLTSGRAREQFF. CDR3 nucleotide sequence: TGTGCCAGCAGCCCCCGTTTGACTAGCGGGAGGGCCAGAGAGCAGTTCTTC.

This chain joins TRBV18 and TRBJ1-1; TRBD1 matches 8 bases. The CDR3 length is 13 residues. Germline V gene sequence: CDR1 KGHSH, CDR2 LQKENI. The trim removed 8 bases at V and 7 bases at J, leaving 9 bases unmatched. In DNA, the CDR3 is TGTGCCAGCAAAAGACAGGGGAGGGTTGAAGCTTTCTTT. It is translated as CASKRQGRVEAFF.

The chain employs TRBV6-5 and TRBJ1-1; 10 nucleotides line up with TRBD1. The germline V gene has CDR1 MNHEY and CDR2 SVGAGI. The CDR3 is 15 residues long. Trimming at V came to 6 bases and at J to 7 bases, leaving 11 bases not matched to a gene. The CDR3 loop is CASSTGQGGSGEAFF. The DNA of the CDR3 is TGTGCCAGCAGCACCGGACAGGGGGGGTCCGGTGAAGCTTTCTTT.

The V gene is TRBV28, the J gene TRBJ1-3, with D possibly matching TRBD1 (5 bases). The V end was cut by 9 bases, the J end by 3 bases, with 21 bases between. The CDR3 contains 16 residues. CDR1 and CDR2 from the germline V gene are MDHEN and SYDVKM. The CDR3 bases are TGTGCCAGTATATCTTTAATGGGGCTATTTGGAAACACCATATATTTT. Translating it yields CASISLMGLFGNTIYF.

V gene TRBV3-1 (or the pseudogene TRBV3-2) combines with J gene TRBJ1-1, with D unresolved. There are 15 residues in the CDR3. Looked up from germline, CDR1 is LGHDT and CDR2 is YNNKEL (reference sequence). V was shortened by 6 bases and J by 1 base, with 15 bases between the two germline ends. This CDR3 reads CASSHLWPRNTEAFF. In nucleotides, the CDR3 is TGTGCCAGCAGTCACCTCTGGCCTAGGAACACTGAAGCTTTCTTT.

This rearrangement joins TRBV18 to TRBJ1-1; D not resolved. The CDR3 is 16 amino acids. Germline V gene sequence: CDR1 KGHSH, CDR2 LQKENI. The V end was cut by 0 bases, the J end by 5 bases, with 16 bases between. CDR3 amino acids: CASSPPSTVQRTEAFF. The CDR3 nucleotides are TGTGCCAGCTCACCACCCTCCACCGTACAGAGGACTGAAGCTTTCTTT.

This chain connects TRBV7-3 to TRBJ2-5; TRBD1 is a possible D gene (6 bases). With 5 bases removed from V and 4 bases from J, the gap between germline ends came to 14 bases. The CDR3 runs 14 residues. Germline CDR1 and CDR2: SGHTA and FQGTGA. In DNA, the CDR3 is TGTGCCAGCAGCCGCGGACAGAGCCCAGAGACCCAGTACTTC. Protein: CASSRGQSPETQYF.

This rearrangement joins TRBV7-3 to TRBJ2-1, with D unresolved. CDR1 and CDR2 from the germline V gene are SGHTA and FQGTGA. The CDR3 spans 13 residues. V dropped 1 base and J dropped 6 bases, with 7 bases sitting between them. CDR3 nucleotide sequence: TGTGCCAGCAGCTTAATCCTGGGCAATGAGCAGTTCTTC. It yields the protein CASSLILGNEQFF.

For the CDR3, the DNA is TGCGCCAGCAGCACCCGACAGGGCCATAGCACAGATACGCAGTATTTT. Translating gives CASSTRQGHSTDTQYF. J is TRBJ2-3 and V is TRBV5-1, with 7 positions matching TRBD1. CDR1 is SGHRS, CDR2 YFSETQ, per germline. The CDR3 runs 16 residues. The trim removed 4 bases at V and 0 bases at J, leaving 8 bases unmatched. Full variable domain (outside the CDR3, taken from reference TRBV5-1 and TRBJ2-3): KAGVTQTPRYLIKTRGQQVTLSCSPISGHRSVSWYQQTPGQGLQFLFEYFSETQRNKGNFPGRFSGRQFSNSRSEMNVSTLELGDSALYLCASSTRQGHSTDTQYFGPGTRLTVL.

The V and J genes are TRBV30 and TRBJ1-6, with D tentatively TRBD1 (5 bases). The CDR3 runs 13 residues. The V and J ends lost 2 bases and 12 bases respectively, with 14 bases between them. The germline V gene has CDR1 GTSNPN and CDR2 SVGIG (reference sequence). DNA of the CDR3: TGTGCCTGGAGTTTCGGACAACTGATACCCCTCCACTTT. This gives the protein CAWSFGQLIPLHF.

The table lists this clone with a count of one. The chain is built from TRBV7-9 and TRBJ2-7, with 8 bases that match TRBD2. The CDR3 runs to 14 residues. Germline V gene lookup returns CDR1 SEHNR and CDR2 FQNEAQ (reference sequence). Unmatched junction bases numbered 7, after V lost 2 bases and J lost 7 bases. The CDR3 DNA reads as TGTGCCAGCAGCTTATCCAGCGGGAGTTGGGAGCAGTACTTC. Protein product: CASSLSSGSWEQYF.

The J gene is TRBJ2-1, the V gene TRBV9; the D call may be TRBD1 or TRBD2 (6 bases each). Between the trimmed V and J ends, which lost 0 bases and 6 bases, there was a span of 13 bases. The CDR3 totals 15 residues. CDR1 SGDLS and CDR2 YYNGEE come from the germline V gene. As DNA, the CDR3 is TGTGCCAGCAGCGTAGGTCAGGGGACTTTCAATGAGCAGTTCTTC. This encodes CASSVGQGTFNEQFF.

V gene TRBV6-4 combines with J gene TRBJ1-5; D might be TRBD1 (6 bases). The length of the CDR3 is 13 residues. Looked up from germline, CDR1 is MRHNA and CDR2 is SNTAGT. The V end lost 3 bases, the J end lost 4 bases, and 7 bases lay between the germline ends. The CDR3 DNA follows: TGTGCCAGCAGTGAAACAGGGAATCAGCCCCAGCATTTT. Amino acids: CASSETGNQPQHF.

The genes are TRBV19 and TRBJ1-2; tentative D call: TRBD1 (5 bases). Trimming stripped 6 bases from V and 2 bases from J, with 13 bases between. The CDR3 has 14 amino acids. The V gene's germline CDR1 is LNHDA and CDR2 SQIVND (reference sequence). Here the CDR3 DNA reads TGTGCCAGTAGGATTGGGGCCAAGAACTATGGCTACACCTTC. It translates to CASRIGAKNYGYTF.

This rearrangement joins TRBV7-9 to TRBJ2-3; D gene ambiguous. With 5 bases removed from V and 4 bases from J, the gap between germline ends came to 7 bases. This CDR3 spans 12 amino acids. Germline loops: CDR1 SEHNR, CDR2 FQNEAQ (reference sequence). Here the CDR3 reads CASSDTADTQYF. DNA for the CDR3: TGTGCCAGCAGCGATACCGCAGATACGCAGTATTTT.

A single count supports this clone. The chain recombines TRBV28 with TRBJ1-1; 12 nucleotides match TRBD1. Trimming removed 5 bases from V and 7 bases from J; junction bases left unmatched: 8. This CDR3 comprises 15 residues. Germline values: CDR1 MDHEN, CDR2 SYDVKM. This CDR3 is CASSMAGTGGNEAFF. In nucleotides, the CDR3 is TGTGCCAGCAGTATGGCCGGGACAGGGGGCAATGAAGCTTTCTTT.

CDR3 sequence: CASSLVLIYGYTF. CDR3 sequence (DNA): TGTGCCAGCAGCTTGGTCCTGATCTATGGCTACACCTTC. This chain links TRBV5-8 with TRBJ1-2, with D hard to call. The CDR3 runs to 13 residues. In germline, CDR1 is SGHTS, CDR2 YDEGEE. V shed 0 bases and J shed 4 bases, with 7 bases lying between them.

The chain combines TRBV19 with TRBJ1-5; 7 nucleotides agree with TRBD1. CDR1 is LNHDA, CDR2 SQIVND, per germline (reference sequence). Germline trimming cut 8 bases from V and 1 base from J; bases unmatched to any gene: 5. The CDR3 runs 14 residues. CDR3 DNA sequence: TGTGCCAGTTCTCCGGGACAGAGCAATCAGCCCCAGCATTTT. This translates into CASSPGQSNQPQHF.

The genes are TRBV20-1 and TRBJ1-1, with D hard to call. The CDR3 contains 11 residues. Germline V gene sequence: CDR1 DFQATT, CDR2 SNEGSKA (reference sequence). The V end lost 4 bases, the J end lost 6 bases, and 9 bases lay between the germline ends. CDR3 protein: CSANRGPEAFF. For the CDR3, the DNA is TGCAGTGCTAACCGTGGACCTGAAGCTTTCTTT.

CDR3 sequence: CASSQKGVEQYF. CDR3 coding DNA: TGTGCCAGCAGTCAGAAGGGGGTGGAGCAGTACTTC. V and J are TRBV7-9 and TRBJ2-7, with D possibly matching TRBD1 (6 bases). This CDR3 has 12 residues. Germline V gives CDR1 SEHNR, CDR2 FQNEAQ (reference sequence). Trimming pared 6 bases from V and 7 bases from J, leaving 13 bases between.

The V call is TRBV10-3, the J call TRBJ2-1; D call uncertain. With 2 bases removed from V and 4 bases from J, the gap between germline ends came to 9 bases. The CDR3 covers 14 residues. CDR1 is ENHRY, CDR2 SYGVKD, per germline. The CDR3 DNA reads TGTGCCATCAGTGAGGGGCAGATATACAATGAGCAGTTCTTC. It translates to CAISEGQIYNEQFF.

The chain recombines TRBV7-6 with TRBJ2-7, with a weak D call TRBD1 (6 bases). This CDR3 has 16 residues. The germline gives CDR1 SGHVS, CDR2 FNYEAQ. V was shortened by 4 bases and J by 9 bases, with 25 bases between the two germline ends. CDR3 sequence reads: CASSSRLQGTLTTQYF. For the CDR3, the DNA is TGTGCCAGCAGCTCTAGACTACAGGGAACCCTTACGACGCAGTACTTC.

This chain connects TRBV28 to TRBJ1-1; a possible D gene is TRBD1 (5 bases). The CDR3 contains 12 residues. CDR1 is MDHEN and CDR2 is SYDVKM in the germline V gene. V lost 5 bases and J 8 bases, leaving 12 bases between the germline ends. CDR3 DNA: TGTGCCAGCAGTCCCCAGGGAATCGAAGCTTTCTTT. It is translated as CASSPQGIEAFF.

The V gene is TRBV6-4, the J gene TRBJ2-2; no clear D gene. V was shortened by 7 bases and J by 4 bases, with 16 bases between the two germline ends. Germline CDR1 reads MRHNA; CDR2 reads SNTAGT. This CDR3 spans 15 amino acids. The CDR3 region is CASKSEALFTGELFF. The CDR3 DNA follows: TGTGCCAGCAAATCGGAAGCGTTGTTCACCGGGGAGCTGTTTTTT.

There are a few counts of this clone. This chain uses TRBV4-3 with TRBJ1-1, with TRBD1 as a possible D gene (5 bases). Trimming removed 0 bases from V and 7 bases from J, with 15 bases in between. CDR1 and CDR2 (germline): LGHNA, YSLEER. The CDR3 consists of 15 residues. The CDR3 reads CASSQESLGVGEAFF. CDR3 nucleotides: TGCGCCAGCAGCCAAGAGTCTTTAGGGGTCGGTGAAGCTTTCTTT.

The V gene is TRBV2, the J gene TRBJ1-5; no reliable D call. Germline loops: CDR1 SNHLY, CDR2 FYNNEI. The CDR3 consists of 15 residues. V was cut by 0 bases and J by 5 bases, with 11 bases left in between. The CDR3 region has the DNA TGTGCCAGCAGTGAAGCAAGGGCGGCGCATCAGCCCCAGCATTTT. Translating gives CASSEARAAHQPQHF.